Presented here are 14 T cell receptor beta chains from one specimen sequenced in a study of T cells after yellow fever vaccination. TCRdb recomputed calls from the 5' RACE reads with MiXCR, one row per CDR3 protein. This sample has approximately 120,000 distinct CDR3 sequences; 12% to 15% occur once, and the top ten carry around 46%. Material: CD8+ T cells sorted from PBMCs, obtained 5 days after the yellow fever booster vaccination. These receptors were obtained from a man younger than 30 who received the YFV17D yellow fever vaccine.

The chain carries TRBV12-3 or TRBV12-4 and TRBJ2-7, with a weak D call TRBD2 (6 bases). The CDR3 is 12 amino acids. The V end was cut by 6 bases, the J end by 6 bases, with 12 bases between. The CDR3 nucleotides are TGTGCCAGCAGCCAGCCCGGGGGCGAGCAGTACGTC. Protein: CASSQPGGEQYV.

The sample holds a few counts of this clonotype. Here the CDR3 reads CASSSTGPAEAFF. CDR3 DNA: TGTGCCAGCAGTTCCACAGGGCCGGCTGAAGCTTTCTTT. V gene TRBV6-5 combines with J gene TRBJ1-1; TRBD1 is a possible D gene (6 bases). The CDR3 is made up of 13 amino acids. V was pared by 4 bases and J by 6 bases, with 12 bases between. The V gene's germline CDR1 is MNHEY and CDR2 SVGAGI.

The chain recombines TRBV11-2 with TRBJ2-7; D not certain. CDR3 length: 14 amino acids. V was cut by 1 base and J by 2 bases, with 9 bases left in between. Germline loops: CDR1 SGHAT, CDR2 FQNNGV. The CDR3 DNA follows: TGTGCCAGCAGCTTAGGGCCGGTGGCCTACGAGCAGTACGTC. Its protein is CASSLGPVAYEQYV.

V is TRBV12-3 or TRBV12-4 and J is TRBJ1-2, with D tentatively TRBD1 (5 bases). Trimming took off 7 bases at V and 1 base at J, with 10 bases between the two ends. The CDR3 extends over 13 amino acids. The CDR3 DNA sequence: TGTGCCAGCACCGAGACAGTTAACTATGGCTACACCTTC. It specifies CASTETVNYGYTF.

Many counts were recorded for this clonotype. V is TRBV7-9 and J is TRBJ2-5, with D possibly matching TRBD1 (5 bases). Germline CDR1 and CDR2: SEHNR and FQNEAQ (reference sequence). This CDR3 has 17 amino acids. V was trimmed by 7 bases and J by 4 bases, leaving 25 bases between them. The CDR3 spells CASIIAGARATGETQYF. CDR3 bases: TGTGCCAGCATCATCGCTGGGGCTCGGGCAACAGGAGAGACCCAGTACTTC.

This clonotype came up a few times. The V call is TRBV12-3 or TRBV12-4, the J call TRBJ2-7; D gene uncertain. This CDR3 region has 12 residues. V gave up 3 bases and J gave up 6 bases, with 9 bases separating them. The CDR3 protein is CASSLHPTEQYF. CDR3 DNA sequence: TGTGCCAGCAGTTTGCACCCCACCGAGCAGTACTTC.

J is TRBJ2-2 and V is TRBV4-3, with D possibly TRBD1 on 5 matching bases. Per germline, CDR1 LGHNA and CDR2 YSLEER. This CDR3 is 15 amino acids long. V lost 0 bases, J lost 5 bases, and 10 bases lay in between. The CDR3 region has the DNA TGCGCCAGCAGCCAAGATCGGCAGGGAACCGGGGAGCTGTTTTTT. Translation gives CASSQDRQGTGELFF.

The gene calls are TRBV4-2 and TRBJ1-1; TRBD1 aligns across 8 bases. J was trimmed by 0 bases and V by 5 bases; bases with no gene match: 8. The CDR3 is 16 residues long. Germline values: CDR1 LGHNA, CDR2 YNFKEQ. Written as DNA, the CDR3 is TGTGCCAGCAGCATACGGACAGGGCGGATGAACACTGAAGCTTTCTTT. This codes for CASSIRTGRMNTEAFF.

This clonotype was seen only a few times. The chain recombines TRBV7-9 with TRBJ2-7; D perhaps matches TRBD1 (5 bases). The CDR3 is 12 amino acids. Germline CDR1 is SEHNR and CDR2 is FQNEAQ (reference sequence). V was shortened by 3 bases and J by 3 bases, with 6 bases between the two germline ends. CDR3 sequence: CASSFRDYEQYF. CDR3 sequence (DNA): TGTGCCAGCAGCTTCAGGGACTACGAGCAGTACTTC.

This clonotype came up a few times. CDR3 loop: CASSSTGASTDTQYF. The DNA of the CDR3 is TGTGCCAGCAGTTCCACGGGTGCCAGCACAGATACGCAGTATTTT. The J gene is TRBJ2-3, the V gene TRBV6-5; D is uncertain. V dropped 4 bases and J dropped 0 bases, with 11 bases sitting between them. The length of the CDR3 is 15 residues. From germline, CDR1 is MNHEY and CDR2 SVGAGI.

V and J are TRBV21-1 and TRBJ2-1; TRBD1, the table's D call, lacks a check against the DNA. TRBV21-1 is labeled a pseudogene. This CDR3 spans 11 amino acids. The CDR3 sequence: CASSHRNEQFF. The DNA of the CDR3 is TGTGCCAGCAGCCACAGGAATGAGCAGTTCTTC.

This clonotype has more than one count but fewer than ten. The V call is TRBV12-3 or TRBV12-4, the J call TRBJ1-5; D gene ambiguous. The CDR3 length is 16 residues. V was trimmed by 2 bases and J by 2 bases, leaving 13 bases between them. CDR3 protein: CASSLSPGMGNQPQHF. In nucleotides, the CDR3 is TGTGCCAGCAGTTTATCCCCGGGGATGGGCAATCAGCCCCAGCATTTT.

This clonotype was found a few times. The chain carries TRBV7-2 and TRBJ2-1, with D perhaps TRBD1 (6 bases). V was clipped by 2 bases and J by 10 bases, with 15 bases between them. The CDR3 consists of 14 residues. CDR1 and CDR2 from the germline V gene are SGHTA and FQGNSA. For the CDR3, the DNA is TGTGCCAGCAGCTTAACGACAGGACGCTACGAGCAGTTCTTC. Translation: CASSLTTGRYEQFF.

This clonotype was detected only a few times. The chain employs TRBV12-3 or TRBV12-4 and TRBJ2-3, with D tentatively TRBD1 or TRBD2 (6 bases each). The CDR3 length is 14 residues. Trimming left V 7 bases short and J 0 bases short, with 11 bases between. In DNA, the CDR3 is TGTGCCAGCACCCACGGGGGCAGCACAGATACGCAGTATTTT. Translating it yields CASTHGGSTDTQYF.